The 13 T cell receptor beta chains reported below all come from one sample, sequenced in a study of monozygotic twins with cystic fibrosis. Clones were sequenced by immunoSEQ multiplex PCR, and TCRdb holds only the in-frame ones, with some missing. The sample yields tens of thousands of clones, approximately 90% seen once. Sequencing was performed on blood. The source is a girl aged 2 to 9 with cystic fibrosis.

The chain uses TRBV7-2 and TRBJ2-5; TRBD2 agrees at 10 bases. Germline trimming cut 5 bases from V and 3 bases from J; bases unmatched to any gene: 3. Germline CDR1 and CDR2: SGHTA and FQGNSA. This CDR3 is built from 14 residues. The CDR3 DNA sequence: TGTGCCAGCAGCCGGAGCGGGGGGGAAGAGACCCAGTACTTC. The encoded protein is CASSRSGGEETQYF.

The V and J genes are TRBV19 and TRBJ1-2, with no clear D. CDR3 length equals 14 residues. Trimming stripped 3 bases from V and 4 bases from J, with 12 bases between. Germline CDR1 and CDR2: LNHDA and SQIVND (reference sequence). CDR3 coding DNA: TGTGCCAGTAGTATTGAGGCAGCGGTCTATGGCTACACCTTC. Translating gives CASSIEAAVYGYTF.

The chain is built from TRBV6-5 and TRBJ1-4; D is unresolved. The V gene's germline CDR1 is MNHEY and CDR2 SVGAGI. CDR3 size: 12 residues. The V end lost 8 bases, the J end lost 8 bases, and 12 bases lay between the germline ends. The CDR3 coding sequence is TGTGCCAGCGGAGGAAGGCCGGAAAAACTGTTTTTT. It is translated as CASGGRPEKLFF.

The count of this clone is one. In nucleotides, the CDR3 is TGTGCCAGCAGTTACACCGGGGGGGATCAAGAGACCCAGTACTTC. Translating gives CASSYTGGDQETQYF. The chain is built from TRBV6-5 and TRBJ2-5, with 8 bases fitting TRBD2. The length of the CDR3 is 15 residues. V lost 2 bases, J lost 2 bases, and 4 bases stayed unmatched. Looked up from germline, CDR1 is MNHEY and CDR2 is SVGAGI.

This chain links TRBV10-3 with TRBJ2-2; 9 positions agree with TRBD1. In germline, CDR1 is ENHRY, CDR2 SYGVKD. CDR3 length: 14 amino acids. With 10 bases clipped from V and 7 bases from J, the junction kept 10 bases outside the gene matches. CDR3 protein: CATFTGGLDGELFF. For the CDR3, the DNA is TGTGCCACATTCACAGGGGGCTTAGACGGGGAGCTGTTTTTT.

The chain is built from TRBV14 and TRBJ1-2; 8 nucleotides agree with TRBD1. The length of the CDR3 is 12 residues. J gave up 5 bases and V 5 bases, and 1 base lay outside the gene matches. Germline V gene sequence: CDR1 SGHDN, CDR2 FVKESK. This chain's CDR3 is CASSTGGYGYTF. The CDR3 nucleotides are TGTGCCAGCAGCACAGGGGGGTATGGCTACACCTTC. The full variable domain, completed using reference TRBV14 and TRBJ1-2, is EAGVTQFPSHSVIEKGQTVTLRCDPISGHDNLYWYRRVMGKEIKFLLHFVKESKQDESGMPNNRFLAERTGGTYSTLKVQPAELEDSGVYFCASSTGGYGYTFGSGTRLTVV.

The chain employs TRBV7-2 and TRBJ1-2, with a tentative D call TRBD1 (5 bases). V lost 1 base to trimming and J lost 4 bases, with 10 bases between them. Germline assignment: CDR1 SGHTA and CDR2 FQGNSA. The CDR3 sequence is 14 residues long. In DNA form, the CDR3 reads TGTGCCAGCAGCTTAGAGAGGGGTGTCTATGGCTACACCTTC. Translation gives CASSLERGVYGYTF.

The J gene is TRBJ2-7, the V gene TRBV14; 7 nucleotides agree with TRBD1. The V and J ends lost 1 base and 3 bases, in that order; junction bases with no gene match: 6. CDR1 and CDR2 from the germline V gene are SGHDN and FVKESK. There are 15 residues in the CDR3. CDR3 amino acids: CASSQGQGLNYEQYF. The CDR3 bases are TGTGCCAGCAGCCAAGGACAGGGTTTGAACTACGAGCAGTACTTC.

The chain couples TRBV27 to TRBJ1-6, with D maybe TRBD1 (5 bases). The CDR3 runs to 14 residues. CDR1 and CDR2 (germline): MNHEY, SMNVEV (reference sequence). With 7 bases removed from V and 7 bases from J, the gap between germline ends came to 14 bases. CDR3 amino acids: CASTAQGGNSPLHF. The CDR3 region has the DNA TGTGCCAGCACTGCCCAGGGTGGGAATTCACCCCTCCACTTT.

This sequence joins TRBV29-1 and TRBJ1-1; the D is unclear. The V gene's germline CDR1 is SQVTM and CDR2 ANQGSEA. Trimming pared 4 bases from V and 1 base from J, leaving 13 bases between. CDR3 length equals 14 residues. CDR3: CSVAEPWGNTEAFF. The CDR3 region has the DNA TGCAGCGTTGCCGAACCGTGGGGGAACACTGAAGCTTTCTTT. The full variable domain, rest sourced from reference TRBV29-1 and TRBJ1-1, is SAVISQKPSRDICQRGTSLTIQCQVDSQVTMMFWYRQQPGQSLTLIATANQGSEATYESGFVIDKFPISRPNLTFSTLTVSNMSPEDSSIYLCSVAEPWGNTEAFFGQGTRLTVV.

The chain recombines TRBV5-1 with TRBJ1-1; D remains unclear. The germline CDR1 and CDR2 sequences are SGHRS and YFSETQ. Trimming pared 0 bases from V and 1 base from J, leaving 22 bases between. CDR3 size: 19 residues. The CDR3 DNA is TGCGCCAGCAGCTTGGCTCGGGGAGTAGATATCGCTAAGAACACTGAAGCTTTCTTT. It is translated as CASSLARGVDIAKNTEAFF.

The V gene is TRBV29-1, the J gene TRBJ1-2; a weak D match, TRBD1 (5 bases). Germline V lookup: CDR1 SQVTM, CDR2 ANQGSEA. The CDR3 has 14 amino acids. Trimming stripped 0 bases from V and 9 bases from J, with 17 bases between. CDR3 nucleotides: TGCAGCGTTGAAGAAGGGACCCGGGGCGATTGCTACACCTTC. It yields the protein CSVEEGTRGDCYTF.

This chain joins TRBV4-1 and TRBJ1-1; 8 bases fit TRBD1. The CDR3 length is 16 residues. Per the germline V gene, CDR1 is MGHRA and CDR2 is YSYEKL. V shed 2 bases and J 2 bases; nucleotides not matched to a gene: 7. The chain's CDR3 is CASSQINRGINTEAFF. The CDR3 DNA reads as TGCGCCAGCAGCCAAATTAACAGGGGGATTAACACTGAAGCTTTCTTT.